The 7 T cell receptor beta chains presented below share a single source sample, sequenced in a study of T-cell memory formation after mild COVID-19 listed by TCRdb under 2021. Libraries were prepared through 5' RACE. This sample was sequenced with an Illumina NovaSeq 6000. TCRdb trimmed the raw reads at Q25, called clones with MiXCR and kept productive beta chains. Records with the same CDR3 protein are collapsed into one entry carrying the most frequent genes and DNA. This sample lists about 250,000 distinct CDR3 sequences; 18% were detected once. In total, the top ten clones hold roughly 23% of the sample. Sequences were obtained from PBMCs or a T cell subset sorted from them (not recorded which). The receptors come from a man younger than 35 who had mild COVID-19 (a few samples of this study predate the infection). The sample titles of this study are shuffled in the database, so cell type and time point are left out; the donor was told from shared clones.

This clonotype has a handful of counts. Here the CDR3 DNA reads TGTGCCAGCAGTGACTCGACTAGCGGGGGGCCAGATACGCAGTATTTT. This sequence encodes CASSDSTSGGPDTQYF. V is TRBV6-4 and J is TRBJ2-3; 13 bases agree with TRBD2. This CDR3 is built from 16 residues. V trimming: 0 bases; J trimming: 4 bases; junction bases outside the gene matches: 1. From germline, CDR1 is MRHNA and CDR2 SNTAGT.

This chain uses TRBV14 with TRBJ2-2; TRBD1 might be the D (5 bases). Trimming pared 4 bases from V and 8 bases from J, leaving 23 bases between. CDR3 length equals 17 residues. Germline CDR1 SGHDN, CDR2 FVKESK. This chain's CDR3 is CASSPRSGAPRPGELFF. CDR3 in DNA: TGTGCCAGCAGCCCCCGCTCTGGGGCCCCCCGTCCTGGGGAGCTGTTTTTT.

The chain couples TRBV4-1 to TRBJ2-7, with 12 bases identical to TRBD1. The ends lost 0 bases at V and 4 bases at J; junction bases unmatched: 4. CDR1 and CDR2 from the germline V gene are MGHRA and YSYEKL. CDR3 size: 16 residues. CDR3: CASSQDWDRGRYEQYV. The CDR3 DNA reads TGCGCCAGCAGCCAAGATTGGGACAGGGGGCGATACGAGCAGTACGTC.

This clonotype was recorded a few times. The rearrangement uses TRBV11-2 and TRBJ2-5; TRBD2 matches 8 bases. J gave up 3 bases and V 5 bases, and 11 bases lay outside the gene matches. CDR1 and CDR2 (germline): SGHAT, FQNNGV. The CDR3 is made up of 16 amino acids. The CDR3 region has the DNA TGTGCCAGCAGCCAGACGAGCGGGGGACCGGAAGAGACCCAGTACTTC. Protein: CASSQTSGGPEETQYF.

V and J are TRBV5-1 and TRBJ2-7; TRBD1 matches at 8 bases. Germline loops: CDR1 SGHRS, CDR2 YFSETQ. After removal of 0 bases from V and 4 bases from J, the junction contained 3 bases not matched to a gene. CDR3 length: 14 amino acids. CDR3 sequence reads: CASSLGQGYYEQYF. The CDR3 DNA follows: TGCGCCAGCAGCTTGGGACAGGGGTATTACGAGCAGTACTTC.

This clonotype occurred a few times. V and J are TRBV28 and TRBJ1-1; perhaps TRBD1 as D (5 bases). The CDR3 has 14 amino acids. CDR1 MDHEN and CDR2 SYDVKM come from the germline V gene. V was cut by 7 bases and J by 4 bases, with 16 bases left in between. The CDR3, as DNA: TGTGCCAGCACCATGGGGGTCGGGGGCACTGAAGCTTTCTTT. It yields the protein CASTMGVGGTEAFF.

This chain connects TRBV4-3 to TRBJ1-3; a possible D gene is TRBD1 (5 bases). Trimming cost V 1 base and J 0 bases, with 13 bases left between them. The V gene's germline CDR1 is LGHNA and CDR2 YSLEER. The CDR3 length is 17 residues. This CDR3 is CASSQGEGPTSGNTIYF. The CDR3 DNA is TGCGCCAGCAGCCAAGGGGAGGGGCCAACCTCTGGAAACACCATATATTTT.